These 13 T cell receptor beta chains were all obtained from the same sample, sequenced in a study of preoperative IRX-2 immunotherapy in early breast cancer. This table comes from immunoSEQ multiplex PCR, and its TCRdb copy is limited to in-frame clones, with some not included. The sample consists of about 28,000 clones, 65% to 85% of them appearing once. This sample's treatment: preoperative locoregional IRX-2 cytokine immunotherapy. The sample was collected from a patient treated with IRX-2 immunotherapy. The receptors stem from a human donor with breast cancer.

The CDR3: CASSYSGANHSPLHF. The CDR3, as DNA: TGTGCCAGCAGTTACTCGGGGGCGAATCATTCACCCCTCCACTTT. The J gene is TRBJ1-6, the V gene TRBV6-8; possible D gene TRBD1, 6 bases. CDR3 length: 15 residues. V dropped 0 bases and J dropped 8 bases, with 11 bases sitting between them. Germline V gene data show CDR1 as MNHGY and CDR2 as SAAAGT.

This clone was observed a few times. CDR3 DNA: TGTGCCAGCAGCTCGACAGGTTACAGCACAGATACGCAGTATTTT. Encoded protein: CASSSTGYSTDTQYF. The rearrangement joins TRBV11-3 to TRBJ2-3; weak D call: TRBD1 (6 bases). In germline, CDR1 is SGHNT, CDR2 YENEEA. This CDR3 is 15 amino acids long. Trimming removed 4 bases from V and 0 bases from J, with 11 bases in between.

The chain recombines TRBV4-1 with TRBJ2-3, with 11 bases lining up with TRBD2. V lost 7 bases, J lost 1 base, and 13 bases stayed unmatched. CDR3 size: 18 residues. The germline V gene has CDR1 MGHRA and CDR2 YSYEKL. The CDR3 protein is CASKYRATSGSGTDTQYF. CDR3 coding DNA: TGCGCCAGCAAATACCGGGCCACTAGCGGGAGCGGCACAGATACGCAGTATTTT.

This sequence joins TRBV6-8 and TRBJ2-2; 9 bases are shared with TRBD1. The CDR3 is made up of 14 amino acids. Trimming cost V 6 bases and J 7 bases; bases outside gene matches: 6. Germline V gene lookup returns CDR1 MNHGY and CDR2 SAAAGT. CDR3 protein: CASSLTGGSGELFF. CDR3 coding DNA: TGTGCCAGCAGCCTGACAGGGGGTAGCGGGGAGCTGTTTTTT.

The V call is TRBV11-3, the J call TRBJ2-7, with 7 nucleotides matching TRBD2. Germline-derived CDR1 and CDR2 are SGHNT and YENEEA. V dropped 4 bases and J dropped 4; count of bases not matched to a gene: 7. The CDR3 contains 14 residues. CDR3 coding DNA: TGTGCCAGCAGCTGGGGAGGGCCTCAGTACGAGCAGTACTTC. Translated: CASSWGGPQYEQYF. Complete variable domain (other parts from reference TRBV11-3 and TRBJ2-7): EAGVVQSPRYKIIEKKQPVAFWCNPISGHNTLYWYLQNLGQGPELLIRYENEEAVDDSQLPKDRFSAERLKGVDSTLKIQPAELGDSAVYLCASSWGGPQYEQYFGPGTRLTVT.

The chain combines TRBV14 with TRBJ2-7; no clear D. This CDR3 is built from 16 residues. V lost 1 base to trimming and J lost 7 bases, with 20 bases between them. Germline V gene data show CDR1 as SGHDN and CDR2 as FVKESK. The CDR3 sequence: CASSQGSRTFHYEQYF. The CDR3 DNA reads as TGTGCCAGCAGCCAAGGCAGCAGGACCTTCCACTATGAGCAGTACTTC.

The chain combines TRBV19 with TRBJ2-1, with D unclear. Germline V lookup: CDR1 LNHDA, CDR2 SQIVND (reference sequence). V was cut by 4 bases and J by 6 bases, with 10 bases left in between. The CDR3 covers 13 residues. CDR3 DNA sequence: TGTGCCAGTAGTAGTTCCCCAGCCAATGAGCAGTTCTTC. Protein sequence: CASSSSPANEQFF. Combining the CDR3 with reference TRBV19 and TRBJ2-1 gives the whole variable domain DGGITQSPKYLFRKEGQNVTLSCEQNLNHDAMYWYRQDPGQGLRLIYYSQIVNDFQKGDIAEGYSVSREKKESFPLTVTSAQKNPTAFYLCASSSSPANEQFFGPGTRLTVL.

This clone was observed a handful of times. This CDR3 reads CASKPRDREYQPQHF. CDR3 DNA sequence: TGTGCCAGTAAACCCCGGGACAGGGAATATCAGCCCCAGCATTTT. This sequence joins TRBV19 and TRBJ1-5; 9 bases map to TRBD1. The CDR3 has 15 residues. The J segment lost 5 bases and the V segment lost 7 bases, leaving 9 bases of the junction unmatched. In germline, CDR1 is LNHDA, CDR2 SQIVND (reference sequence).

The table lists this clone with a few counts. V is TRBV11-3 and J is TRBJ1-3; D is possibly TRBD1 (6 bases). The V gene lost 3 bases and the J gene lost 11 bases, with 17 bases spanning the gap. Germline V gene data show CDR1 as SGHNT and CDR2 as YENEEA. This CDR3 has 14 amino acids. CDR3 DNA sequence: TGTGCCAGCAGCTTCATGACCCAAGGGGGAGCCATATATTTT. Translation gives CASSFMTQGGAIYF.

The chain joins TRBV11-3 to TRBJ2-5, with D hard to call. CDR1 and CDR2 from the germline V gene are SGHNT and YENEEA. The CDR3 is 14 amino acids. Trimming stripped 1 base from V and 3 bases from J, with 9 bases between. The chain's CDR3 is CASSLGGREETQYF. CDR3 nucleotides: TGTGCCAGCAGCTTAGGGGGTAGGGAAGAGACCCAGTACTTC.

This clone occurred a few times. The genes are TRBV6-8 and TRBJ1-5; D is perhaps TRBD1 (5 bases). The CDR3 is made up of 14 amino acids. The germline CDR1 and CDR2 sequences are MNHGY and SAAAGT. V shed 5 bases and J shed 0 bases, with 8 bases lying between them. CDR3 nucleotide sequence: TGTGCCAGCAGTGTGACAGTTAGCAATCAGCCCCAGCATTTT. It yields the protein CASSVTVSNQPQHF.

The chain carries TRBV14 and TRBJ2-7, with D hard to call. The CDR3 has 13 residues. Looked up from germline, CDR1 is SGHDN and CDR2 is FVKESK. Trimming took 0 bases from V and 12 from J, leaving 15 bases between them. The CDR3 region is CASSQELVLNRYF. Written as DNA, the CDR3 is TGTGCCAGCAGCCAAGAATTGGTACTTAATCGGTACTTC.

The chain uses TRBV19 and TRBJ2-3, with TRBD2 matching over 9 bases. CDR1 is LNHDA, CDR2 SQIVND, per germline (reference sequence). The CDR3 sequence is 16 residues long. J gave up 12 bases and V 0 bases, and 13 bases lay outside the gene matches. Written as DNA, the CDR3 is TGTGCCAGTAGTATAGATGACGGCAGTAGCGGGGGCCCCCAGTATTTT. Its translation: CASSIDDGSSGGPQYF.